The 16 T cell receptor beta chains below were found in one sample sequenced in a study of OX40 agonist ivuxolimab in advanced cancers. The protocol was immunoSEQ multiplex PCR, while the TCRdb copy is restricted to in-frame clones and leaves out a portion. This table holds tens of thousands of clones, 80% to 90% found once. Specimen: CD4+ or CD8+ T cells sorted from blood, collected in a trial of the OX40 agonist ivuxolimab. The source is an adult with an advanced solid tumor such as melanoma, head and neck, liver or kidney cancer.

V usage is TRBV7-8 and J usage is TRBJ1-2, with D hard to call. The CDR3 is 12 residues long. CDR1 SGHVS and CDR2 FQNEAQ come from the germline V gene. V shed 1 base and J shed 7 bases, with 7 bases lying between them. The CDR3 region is CASSLVGFGYTF. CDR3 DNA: TGTGCCAGCAGCTTAGTCGGATTTGGCTACACCTTC. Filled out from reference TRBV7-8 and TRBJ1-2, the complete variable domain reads GAGVSQSPRYKVAKRGQDVALRCDPISGHVSLFWYQQALGQGPEFLTYFQNEAQLDKSGLPSDRFFAERPEGSVSTLKIQRTQQEDSAVYLCASSLVGFGYTFGSGTRLTVV.

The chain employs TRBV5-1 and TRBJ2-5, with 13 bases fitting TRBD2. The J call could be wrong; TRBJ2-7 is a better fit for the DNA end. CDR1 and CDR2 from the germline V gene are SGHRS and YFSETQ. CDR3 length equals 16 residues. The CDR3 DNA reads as TGCGCCAGCAGCCCGCCCGGGACTAGCGGGATCCACGAGCAGTACTTC. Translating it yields CASSPPGTSGIHEQYF.

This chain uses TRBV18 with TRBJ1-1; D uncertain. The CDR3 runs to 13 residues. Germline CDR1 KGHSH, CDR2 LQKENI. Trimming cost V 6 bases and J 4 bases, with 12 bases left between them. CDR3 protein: CASSRPGSTEAFF. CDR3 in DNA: TGTGCCAGCTCGCGACCCGGTAGCACTGAAGCTTTCTTT.

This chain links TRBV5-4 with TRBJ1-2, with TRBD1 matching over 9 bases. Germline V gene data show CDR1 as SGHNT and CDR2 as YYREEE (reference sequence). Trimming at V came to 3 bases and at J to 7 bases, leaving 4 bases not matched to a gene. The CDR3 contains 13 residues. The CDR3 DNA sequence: TGTGCCAGCAGCTCGGACAGGGGAGGTGGCTACACCTTC. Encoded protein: CASSSDRGGGYTF.

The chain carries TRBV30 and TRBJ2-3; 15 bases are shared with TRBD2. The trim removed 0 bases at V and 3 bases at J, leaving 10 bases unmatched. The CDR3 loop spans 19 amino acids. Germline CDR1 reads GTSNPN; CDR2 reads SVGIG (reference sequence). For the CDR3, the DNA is TGTGCCTGGAGTGTACAGGGACTAGCGGGAGGTGTAAGAACAGATACGCAGTATTTT. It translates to CAWSVQGLAGGVRTDTQYF.

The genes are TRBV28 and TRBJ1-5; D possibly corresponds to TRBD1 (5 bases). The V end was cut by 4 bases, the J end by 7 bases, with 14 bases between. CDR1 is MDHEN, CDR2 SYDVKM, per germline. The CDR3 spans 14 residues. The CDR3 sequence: CASSSPGPEQPQHF. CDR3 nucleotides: TGTGCCAGCAGTTCGCCGGGGCCCGAACAGCCCCAGCATTTT.

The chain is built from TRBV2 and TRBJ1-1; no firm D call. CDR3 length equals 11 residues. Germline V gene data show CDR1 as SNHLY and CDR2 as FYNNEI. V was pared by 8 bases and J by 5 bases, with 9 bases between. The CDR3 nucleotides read TGTGCCAGCCTTCAATATACTGAAGCTTTCTTT. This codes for CASLQYTEAFF. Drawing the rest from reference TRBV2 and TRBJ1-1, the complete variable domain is EPEVTQTPSHQVTQMGQEVILRCVPISNHLYFYWYRQILGQKVEFLVSFYNNEISEKSEIFDDQFSVERPDGSNFTLKIRSTKLEDSAMYFCASLQYTEAFFGQGTRLTVV.

The DNA of the CDR3 is TGTGCCAGCAGCCCCAGACCGACCCAAGAGACCCAGTACTTC. Translated: CASSPRPTQETQYF. The chain couples TRBV7-3 to TRBJ2-5; D remains unclear. V shed 5 bases and J shed 1 base, with 11 bases lying between them. This CDR3 contains 14 residues. CDR1 is SGHTA, CDR2 FQGTGA, per germline. Together with reference TRBV7-3 and TRBJ2-5, the CDR3 gives the full variable domain: GAGVSQTPSNKVTEKGKYVELRCDPISGHTALYWYRQSLGQGPEFLIYFQGTGAADDSGLPNDRFFAVRPEGSVSTLKIQRTERGDSAVYLCASSPRPTQETQYFGPGTRLLVL.

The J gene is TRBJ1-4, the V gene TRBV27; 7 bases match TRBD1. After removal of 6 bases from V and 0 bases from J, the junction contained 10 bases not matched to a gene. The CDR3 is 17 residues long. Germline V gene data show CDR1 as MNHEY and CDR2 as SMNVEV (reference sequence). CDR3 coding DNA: TGTGCCAGCAGCCCAGGCAGGGGGGATGCAACTAATGAAAAACTGTTTTTT. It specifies CASSPGRGDATNEKLFF.

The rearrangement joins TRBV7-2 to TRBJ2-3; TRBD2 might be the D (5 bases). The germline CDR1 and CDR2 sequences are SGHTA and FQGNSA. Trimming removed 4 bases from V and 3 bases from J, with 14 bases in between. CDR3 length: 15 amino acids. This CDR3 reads CASSSGYLETDTQYF. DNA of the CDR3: TGTGCCAGCAGCTCGGGGTACCTCGAGACAGATACGCAGTATTTT.

The CDR3 sequence: CASSARGTGAYEQYF. CDR3 bases: TGTGCCAGCAGTGCCCGTGGGACAGGGGCCTACGAGCAGTACTTC. The rearrangement links TRBV2 to TRBJ2-7, with 10 bases that match TRBD1. Germline assignment: CDR1 SNHLY and CDR2 FYNNEI. This CDR3 contains 15 residues. With 4 bases clipped from V and 2 bases from J, the junction kept 5 bases outside the gene matches.

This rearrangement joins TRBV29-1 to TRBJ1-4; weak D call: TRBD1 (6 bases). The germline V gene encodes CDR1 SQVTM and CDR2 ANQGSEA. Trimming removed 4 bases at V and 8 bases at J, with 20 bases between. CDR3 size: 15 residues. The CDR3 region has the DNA TGCAGCGTTGCCAGGGGCAACAGTCTAGGGGAAAAACTGTTTTTT. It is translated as CSVARGNSLGEKLFF.

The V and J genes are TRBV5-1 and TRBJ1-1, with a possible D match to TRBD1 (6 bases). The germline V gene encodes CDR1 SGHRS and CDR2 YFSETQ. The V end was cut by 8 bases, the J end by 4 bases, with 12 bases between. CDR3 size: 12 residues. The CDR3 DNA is TGCGCCAGTCGACAGGAGGGCACTGAAGCTTTCTTT. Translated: CASRQEGTEAFF.

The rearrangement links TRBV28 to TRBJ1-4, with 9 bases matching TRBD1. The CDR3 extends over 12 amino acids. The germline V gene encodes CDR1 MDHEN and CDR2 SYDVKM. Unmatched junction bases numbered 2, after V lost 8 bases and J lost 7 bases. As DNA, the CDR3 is TGTGCCAGCGGGACAGGGAGTGAAAAACTGTTTTTT. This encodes CASGTGSEKLFF.

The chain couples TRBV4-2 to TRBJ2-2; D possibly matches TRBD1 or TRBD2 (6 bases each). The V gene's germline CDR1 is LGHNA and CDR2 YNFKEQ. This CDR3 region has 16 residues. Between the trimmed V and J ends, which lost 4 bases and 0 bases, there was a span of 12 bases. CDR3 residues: CASSLGGHPNTGELFF. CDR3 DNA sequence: TGTGCCAGCAGCCTCGGGGGACATCCGAACACCGGGGAGCTGTTTTTT.

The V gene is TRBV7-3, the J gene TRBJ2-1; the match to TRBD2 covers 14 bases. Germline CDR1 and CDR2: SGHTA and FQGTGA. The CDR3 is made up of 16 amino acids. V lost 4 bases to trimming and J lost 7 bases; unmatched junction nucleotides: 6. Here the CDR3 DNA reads TGTGCCAGCAGCTCCGGACTAGCGGGAGGCGGTAATGAGCAGTTCTTC. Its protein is CASSSGLAGGGNEQFF.